This TCR beta chain was found in a study of blood T cells in healthy people across ages (dated by TCRdb to 2014 to 2015). General notes on the study: Template switching captured roughly one uniquely barcoded TCR beta cDNA molecule per two T cells in model experiments. Using deep sequencing normalized with unique cDNA molecular identifiers, the study measured how TCR beta repertoire diversity changes with age. To avoid experimental bias, donors of different ages were distributed randomly across sequencing lanes. Two additional independent replicas of 1 million unique cDNA reads from the same blood draw were analyzed for two donors (one aged 18 to 30 and one aged 80 or older). Donors were grouped into four age groups: young (average approximately 16 years), middle-aged (approximately 41), aged (approximately 58) and long-lived (approximately 75).

This clonotype was counted between two and nine times. What antigen it recognizes has not been identified. The input lacks base qualities; no much larger clone sits a single base away. The trim is 0 bases for V and 3 bases for J, with a gap of 8 bases between the germline ends. The CDR1 and CDR2 encoded by the germline V gene are ENHRY and SYGVKD. Measured from the cysteine to the phenylalanine, the CDR3 is 14 residues long. CDR3 DNA only is kept here, 42 bases in frame from base 1. The library was generated by 5' RACE. A second roughly 6 to 11 cycle PCR used a sample-barcoded 5' primer and a J-beta primer mix. Each TCR beta cDNA molecule received a unique molecular identifier from a template-switch 5' adaptor carrying 12 random nucleotides. At least 2.5 million CDR3-containing paired-end reads were obtained from each sample. All of the RNA was converted into first-strand cDNA using the Mint cDNA synthesis kit, with a TRBC-specific oligonucleotide serving as the primer. Following uracil-DNA glycosylase treatment, all cDNA underwent a first 18-cycle PCR with the universal primers M1SS and BC2_uni_R. Regarding the original processing steps: Each sample was normalized by randomly selecting 1 million high-quality reads, each carrying a distinct molecular identifier. Instead of being binned into consensus sequences, reads that shared molecular identifiers were thrown out. CDR3 identification, clonotype clustering and error correction used MiTCR with a Q25 quality threshold and the strictest error-elimination algorithm. Lower-bound total TCR beta diversity was estimated with a nonparametric unseen species model using Euler transformation. TCRdb trimmed public reads at Q25 via fastp, called clones via MiXCR and kept in-frame beta chains. Here each entry gathers all rows of one CDR3 protein and keeps the most common genes and DNA. What appears here as the V and J calls and clone size reflects TCRdb's work, not the paper's. This sample is represented by 1,800,000 or so distinct CDR3 sequences; around 42% of them were singletons. The leading ten clones occupy roughly 24% of the sample.

Beyond this particular receptor, the publication reports: Conclusive comparison of naive and antigen-experienced compartments was prevented by the profiling of bulk unsorted PBMCs. Compared with the aged group, more naive CD4+ T cells, fewer expanded clones and increased TCR diversity were shown by the long-lived group, suggesting age selection. As age increased, observed TCR beta diversity per million T cells dropped in a roughly linear way, and a significant reduction was already evident by age 40. Because the CMV infection status of the donors was unknown, age-related changes in expanded clonotypes may potentially have been confounded. Estimates of total diversity based on one million sequenced T cells were regarded as lower bounds and as underestimates. A strong correlation was found between observed TCR beta diversity and the percentage of naive T cells measured by flow cytometry.

The roughly 39 donors, aged about 6 to 95 years, were systemically healthy Caucasian individuals from Russia. Approximately 10 milliliters of peripheral blood were collected from each donor into EDTA-treated Vacutainer tubes. Ficoll-Paque density-gradient centrifugation was used to isolate PBMCs, with at least 6.5 million per sample. Trizol reagent was used to extract total RNA from PBMCs, with at least 6 micrograms per sample. The percentages of naive CD45RAhigh/CD27high T cells were determined by flow cytometry on a PBMC aliquot from every donor. The TCR comes from a human donor in good health. What was sequenced was blood. The sequence joins TRBV10-3 to TRBJ1-2, with an unclear D gene assignment. The CDR3 is CAISESWGDYGYTF. The nucleotide sequence is given as TGTGCCATCAGTGAGTCGTGGGGAGACTATGGCTACACCTTC.